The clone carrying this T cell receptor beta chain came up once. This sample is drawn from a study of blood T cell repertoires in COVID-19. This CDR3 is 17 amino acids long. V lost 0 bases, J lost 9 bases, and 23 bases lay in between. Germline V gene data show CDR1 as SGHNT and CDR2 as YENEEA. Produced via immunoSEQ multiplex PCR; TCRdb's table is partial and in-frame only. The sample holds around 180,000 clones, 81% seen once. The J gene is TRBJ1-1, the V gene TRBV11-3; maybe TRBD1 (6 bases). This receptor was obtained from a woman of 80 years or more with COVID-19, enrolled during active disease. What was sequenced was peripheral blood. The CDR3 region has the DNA TGTGCCAGCAGCTTAGAAGGTACGGGGGGCGGATTGAGCAAAGCTTTCTTT. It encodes CASSLEGTGGGLSKAFF.